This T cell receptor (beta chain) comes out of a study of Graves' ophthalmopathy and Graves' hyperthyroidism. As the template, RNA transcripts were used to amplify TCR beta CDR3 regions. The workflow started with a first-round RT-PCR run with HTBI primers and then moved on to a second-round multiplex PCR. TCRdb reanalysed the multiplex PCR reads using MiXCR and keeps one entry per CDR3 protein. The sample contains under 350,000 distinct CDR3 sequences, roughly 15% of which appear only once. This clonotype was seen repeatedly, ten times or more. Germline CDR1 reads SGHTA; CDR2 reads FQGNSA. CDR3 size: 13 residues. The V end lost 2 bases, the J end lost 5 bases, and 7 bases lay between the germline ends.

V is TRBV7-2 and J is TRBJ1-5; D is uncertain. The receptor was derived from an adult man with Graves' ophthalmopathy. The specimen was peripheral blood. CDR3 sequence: CASSLNGDQPQHF. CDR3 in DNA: TGTGCCAGCAGCTTAAACGGAGATCAGCCCCAGCATTTT.